Here is one TCR beta chain with its context. Its antigen is unknown. This record comes from a study of graft-versus-host responses after intestinal transplantation. Study details: All recipients were given anti-thymocyte globulin induction, and tacrolimus and steroids were then administered for around three years.

The assay was immunoSEQ multiplex PCR, and TCRdb's table has in-frame clones only and misses some. The data contain roughly 69,000 clones, 90% to 95% of them seen just once; the ten biggest clones take up roughly 1.6%. CDR1 is SNHLY, CDR2 FYNNEI, per germline. V lost 5 bases and J 1 base, leaving 9 bases between the germline ends. This CDR3 is 13 amino acids long. Study results and limitations: Subjects displaying graft-donor T cell macrochimerism possessed elevated graft-versus-host to host-versus-graft clonal ratios inside allografts.

The sequenced sample was unstimulated CD8+ T cells sorted from spleen or lymph node cells, obtained before transplant. The clonotype was recovered from a human donor who was the organ donor for an intestinal transplant. The chain links TRBV2 to TRBJ2-7; D ambiguous. The CDR3 nucleotides read TGTGCCAGCAGTTACTTCCATTCCTACGAGCAGTACTTC. Its translation is CASSYFHSYEQYF.